The 17 T cell receptor beta chains listed next were all sequenced from one sample in a study of PD-1 blockade in classical Hodgkin lymphoma. The repertoire was sequenced with immunoSEQ multiplex PCR; TCRdb's copy has only in-frame clones and lacks some. The data show tens of thousands of clones, 70% to 80% seen once. Every one of the patients relapsed after autologous stem cell transplantation (brentuximab vedotin exposure was variable). Specimen: peripheral blood mononuclear cells (PBMCs), collected before the second cycle of nivolumab. These receptors originate from a human donor with classical Hodgkin lymphoma.

The chain employs TRBV11-3 and TRBJ1-1; maybe TRBD1 (6 bases). V was shortened by 0 bases and J by 10 bases, with 12 bases between the two germline ends. The CDR3 sequence is 13 residues long. The germline V gene encodes CDR1 SGHNT and CDR2 YENEEA. The CDR3 region is CASSLERRRGAFF. The DNA for the CDR3 is TGTGCCAGCAGCTTAGAGCGCCGCAGGGGAGCTTTCTTT.

This clone was seen more than once but under ten times. The chain carries TRBV5-5 and TRBJ2-3; D gene ambiguous. The CDR3 has 13 residues. V was cut by 0 bases and J by 1 base, with 3 bases left in between. Germline assignment: CDR1 SGHKS and CDR2 YYEKEE (reference sequence). The CDR3 protein is CASSLGGTDTQYF. CDR3 in DNA: TGTGCCAGCAGCTTGGGGGGCACAGATACGCAGTATTTT.

DNA of the CDR3: TGTGCCAGCAGCTTTACTGAGAAAAACATTCAGTACTTC. Amino acid sequence: CASSFTEKNIQYF. The chain links TRBV7-2 to TRBJ2-4, with unresolved D. Germline V lookup: CDR1 SGHTA, CDR2 FQGNSA. V was trimmed by 3 bases and J by 4 bases, leaving 7 bases between them. There are 13 residues in the CDR3.

This clone was seen only a few times. This sequence joins TRBV19 and TRBJ2-2; D is uncertain. CDR1 is LNHDA and CDR2 is SQIVND in the germline V gene (reference sequence). The CDR3 length is 14 residues. V lost 1 base, J lost 7 bases, and 10 bases lay in between. CDR3 amino acids: CASSIVSGVGELFF. The CDR3 DNA is TGTGCCAGTAGTATAGTATCGGGCGTCGGGGAGCTGTTTTTT. Complete variable domain (other parts from reference TRBV19 and TRBJ2-2): DGGITQSPKYLFRKEGQNVTLSCEQNLNHDAMYWYRQDPGQGLRLIYYSQIVNDFQKGDIAEGYSVSREKKESFPLTVTSAQKNPTAFYLCASSIVSGVGELFFGEGSRLTVL.

This chain joins TRBV6-5 and TRBJ1-2, with 8 bases lining up with TRBD1. CDR3 size: 15 residues. With V trimmed by 2 bases and J by 4 bases, 6 bases remained unmatched. Per germline, CDR1 MNHEY and CDR2 SVGAGI. The CDR3, as DNA: TGTGCCAGCAGTTACCCCACCGGGACAGGCTATGGCTACACCTTC. Amino acid sequence: CASSYPTGTGYGYTF.

This chain uses TRBV2 with TRBJ2-7, with 7 nucleotides matching TRBD1. CDR3 length equals 12 residues. CDR1 is SNHLY, CDR2 FYNNEI, per germline. The ends lost 8 bases at V and 1 base at J; junction bases unmatched: 2. The CDR3 region has the DNA TGTGCCAGCCGACAGGGATCCTACGAGCAGTACTTC. Its protein is CASRQGSYEQYF.

The genes are TRBV5-1 and TRBJ2-1; D may be TRBD2 (7 bases). V dropped 2 bases and J dropped 3 bases, with 12 bases sitting between them. Germline assignment: CDR1 SGHRS and CDR2 YFSETQ. The CDR3 runs 15 residues. As DNA, the CDR3 is TGCGCCAGCAGCTTAGGACTAGGGGGCTACAATGAGCAGTTCTTC. Translating gives CASSLGLGGYNEQFF.

The V gene is TRBV14, the J gene TRBJ2-7, with 7 positions matching TRBD2. V gave up 3 bases and J gave up 5 bases; unmatched junction bases: 10. Germline CDR1 is SGHDN and CDR2 is FVKESK. This CDR3 comprises 15 residues. The CDR3 DNA reads TGTGCCAGCAGCCACCTTCGTGGGGGGGGAGACGAGCAGTACTTC. Residues: CASSHLRGGGDEQYF.

J is TRBJ1-2 and V is TRBV27, with D perhaps TRBD1 (6 bases). The CDR3 contains 14 residues. The V end lost 3 bases, the J end lost 2 bases, and 10 bases lay between the germline ends. Germline V lookup: CDR1 MNHEY, CDR2 SMNVEV (reference sequence). CDR3 sequence (DNA): TGTGCCAGCAGTTTTGGGGGGCCCAACTATGGCTACACCTTC. Translated: CASSFGGPNYGYTF.

This sequence joins TRBV9 and TRBJ2-5; 7 bases are shared with TRBD1. Trimming took 0 bases from V and 4 from J; bases not matched to a gene: 6. The CDR3 runs 15 residues. The germline gives CDR1 SGDLS, CDR2 YYNGEE. The CDR3 DNA sequence: TGTGCCAGCAGCGTAGGGGAACAGGGGATAGAGACCCAGTACTTC. Encoded protein: CASSVGEQGIETQYF.

The chain has TRBV18 and TRBJ1-2, with D hard to call. This CDR3 is 13 amino acids long. The V gene's germline CDR1 is KGHSH and CDR2 LQKENI. V was pared by 0 bases and J by 8 bases, with 10 bases between. The CDR3 sequence is CASSPPLPGGYTF. The CDR3 bases are TGTGCCAGCTCACCACCGTTACCCGGGGGCTACACCTTC.

DNA of the CDR3: TGTGCCAGCAGTCAACAGGGGAGGAGGGGCTCCTACGAGCAGTACTTC. Translated, it gives CASSQQGRRGSYEQYF. The chain carries TRBV6-6 and TRBJ2-7; possible D gene TRBD1, 7 bases. CDR1 is MNHNY, CDR2 SVGAGI, per germline (reference sequence). V shed 5 bases and J shed 0 bases, with 17 bases lying between them. This CDR3 region has 16 residues.

The chain uses TRBV9 and TRBJ2-2; D gene uncertain. V lost 4 bases and J 8 bases, leaving 9 bases between the germline ends. CDR1 is SGDLS, CDR2 YYNGEE, per germline. This CDR3 has 12 residues. CDR3 sequence (DNA): TGTGCCAGCAGCACCCTTGGGGGGGAGCTGTTTTTT. Translation: CASSTLGGELFF.

This sequence joins TRBV10-3 and TRBJ1-5; 7 positions agree with TRBD1. The CDR3 length is 16 residues. Trimming at V came to 3 bases and at J to 5 bases, leaving 10 bases not matched to a gene. CDR1 and CDR2 from the germline V gene are ENHRY and SYGVKD. CDR3 sequence (DNA): TGTGCCATCAGTGACAGTAGAGGGGGCACCGATCAGCCCCAGCATTTT. Protein product: CAISDSRGGTDQPQHF.

This rearrangement joins TRBV7-9 to TRBJ1-3; D may be TRBD1 (6 bases). The V end lost 3 bases, the J end lost 8 bases, and 17 bases lay between the germline ends. This CDR3 region has 15 residues. Germline V gene lookup returns CDR1 SEHNR and CDR2 FQNEAQ (reference sequence). CDR3 in amino acids: CASSFYRDEGYTIYF. The CDR3, as DNA: TGTGCCAGCAGCTTCTACAGGGACGAAGGGTACACCATATATTTT.

The table lists this clone with a count of one. The chain is built from TRBV6-1 and TRBJ1-1; D might be TRBD1 (5 bases). CDR1 is MNHNS, CDR2 SASEGT, per germline. Trimming took off 8 bases at V and 6 bases at J, with 10 bases between the two ends. The CDR3 length is 11 residues. This chain's CDR3 is CASLGGAEAFF. The CDR3 bases are TGTGCCAGCTTGGGGGGAGCTGAAGCTTTCTTT.

This chain connects TRBV6-6 to TRBJ1-1; D might be TRBD1 (5 bases). This CDR3 is 14 amino acids long. The ends were cut back, 6 bases at V and 2 bases at J, with 13 bases in the middle. Germline assignment: CDR1 MNHNY and CDR2 SVGAGI (reference sequence). CDR3 amino acids: CASRPDITNTEAFF. CDR3 bases: TGTGCCAGCAGACCGGACATAACTAACACTGAAGCTTTCTTT.